Following are 4 T cell receptor beta chains from one sample sequenced in a study of metastatic and nonmetastatic thyroid tumors. Every patient underwent thyroid surgery untreated. TCRdb re-called the PCR reads through MiXCR. The data show 12,000 to 15,000 clones, with about 25% seen just once and 9.5% to 13% held by the top ten. The sequencing input was tumor tissue. The receptors stem from a female donor with papillary thyroid cancer or a benign thyroid nodule (not recorded which). Some clones in this sample may be carry-over from other donors' samples.

J is TRBJ2-5 and V is TRBV24-1, with 7 bases matching TRBD2. The CDR3 loop spans 15 amino acids. Germline CDR1 KGHDR, CDR2 SFDVKD. V lost 0 bases to trimming and J lost 5 bases; unmatched junction nucleotides: 5. The CDR3 bases are TGTGCCACCAGTGATTTGGCGGGAGCGAGTGAGACCCAGTACTTC. Translating it yields CATSDLAGASETQYF.

Notes on this clone: One junction end disagrees with the germline gene, perhaps due to a read error. V is TRBV28 and J is TRBJ2-2, with D tentatively TRBD2 (6 bases). This CDR3 contains 18 residues. From germline, CDR1 is MDHEN and CDR2 SYDVKM. For the CDR3, the DNA is TGTGCCAGCAAACATTCCGGGACTTTCTATATGAACACCGTGGAGCTGTTTTTT. It yields the protein CASKHSGTFYMNTVELFF. The full variable domain, in which reference TRBV28 and TRBJ2-2 provide the parts outside the CDR3, is DVKVTQSSRYLVKRTGEKVFLECVQDMDHENMFWYRQDPGLGLRLIYFSYDVKMKEKGDIPEGYSVSREKKERFSLILESASTNQTSMYLCASKHSGTFYMNTVELFFGEGSRLTVL.

By share, this clone ranks as medium-sized (0.01 to 0.1%). The chain links TRBV4-1 to TRBJ2-7, with D maybe TRBD2 (5 bases). Germline V gene lookup returns CDR1 MGHRA and CDR2 YSYEKL. The CDR3 contains 15 residues. With 1 base removed from V and 4 bases from J, the gap between germline ends came to 14 bases. The DNA for the CDR3 is TGCGCCAGCAGCCAAGGCGGAGCTCCGGGGTACGAGCAGTACTTC. It codes for CASSQGGAPGYEQYF.

This clone was detected many times. J is TRBJ2-2 and V is TRBV5-4; 7 bases match TRBD1. The germline V gene encodes CDR1 SGHNT and CDR2 YYREEE (reference sequence). V lost 3 bases to trimming and J lost 4 bases; unmatched junction nucleotides: 3. This CDR3 is built from 14 residues. CDR3: CASSSGTVTGELFF. The CDR3 DNA follows: TGTGCCAGCAGCTCAGGGACAGTCACCGGGGAGCTGTTTTTT.